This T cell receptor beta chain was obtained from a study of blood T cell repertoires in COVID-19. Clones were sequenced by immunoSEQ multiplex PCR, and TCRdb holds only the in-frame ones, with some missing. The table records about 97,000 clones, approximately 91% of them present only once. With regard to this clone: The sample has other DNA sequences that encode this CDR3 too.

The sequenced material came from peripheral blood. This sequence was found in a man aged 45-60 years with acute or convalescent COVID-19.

In DNA form, the CDR3 reads TGTGCCAGCAACACAGGGGGGTCCTACAATGAGCAGTTCTTC. This encodes CASNTGGSYNEQFF. The V call is TRBV19, the J call TRBJ2-1, with TRBD1 identical over 8 bases. V lost 9 bases and J lost 1; bases outside the gene matches: 5. CDR3 length equals 14 residues. In germline, CDR1 is LNHDA, CDR2 SQIVND (reference sequence).